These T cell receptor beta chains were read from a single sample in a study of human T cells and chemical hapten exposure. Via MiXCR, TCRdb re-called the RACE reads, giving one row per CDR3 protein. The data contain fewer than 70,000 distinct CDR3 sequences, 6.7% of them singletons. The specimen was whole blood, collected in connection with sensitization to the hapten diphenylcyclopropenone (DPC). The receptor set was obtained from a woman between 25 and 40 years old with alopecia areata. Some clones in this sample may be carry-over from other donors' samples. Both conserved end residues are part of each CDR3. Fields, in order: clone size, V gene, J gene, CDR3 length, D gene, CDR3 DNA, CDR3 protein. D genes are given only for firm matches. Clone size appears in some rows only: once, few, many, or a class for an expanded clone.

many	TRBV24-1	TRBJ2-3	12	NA	TGTGCCACCGGAGGGGACGCAGATACGCAGTATTTT	CATGGDADTQYF
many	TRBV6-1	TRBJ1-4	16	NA	TGTGCCAGCAGTGAAATCGCCCAAGCAACTAATGAAAAACTGTTTTTT	CASSEIAQATNEKLFF
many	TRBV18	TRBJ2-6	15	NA	TGTGCCAGCTCACCGGAAGGCTCTGGGGCCAACGTCCTGACTTTC	CASSPEGSGANVLTF
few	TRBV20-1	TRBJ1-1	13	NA	TGCAGTGCCCGGGGACACGGTAGGACTGAAGCTTTCTTT	CSARGHGRTEAFF
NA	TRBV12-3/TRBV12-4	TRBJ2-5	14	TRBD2	TGTGCCAGCAGTGCGGGGGGGCGGAGAGAGACCCAGTACTTC	CASSAGGRRETQYF
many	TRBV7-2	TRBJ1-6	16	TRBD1	TGTGCCAGCAGCTCAAGACAGGGGGGAGGGGATTCACCCCTCCACTTT	CASSSRQGGGDSPLHF
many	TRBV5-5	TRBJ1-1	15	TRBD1	TGTGCCAGCAGAGACAGGGGGGCCATGAACACTGAAGCTTTCTTT	CASRDRGAMNTEAFF
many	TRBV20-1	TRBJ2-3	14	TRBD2	TGCAGTGCTAGGTTTCAGCGGGGTTCAGATACGCAGTATTTT	CSARFQRGSDTQYF
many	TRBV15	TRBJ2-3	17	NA	TGTGCCACCAGCAGAGTGGGAATGATACCTAGCACAGATACGCAGTATTTT	CATSRVGMIPSTDTQYF
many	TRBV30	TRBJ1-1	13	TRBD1	TGTGCCTGGAGGGGGGACAGTAACACTGAAGCTTTCTTT	CAWRGDSNTEAFF